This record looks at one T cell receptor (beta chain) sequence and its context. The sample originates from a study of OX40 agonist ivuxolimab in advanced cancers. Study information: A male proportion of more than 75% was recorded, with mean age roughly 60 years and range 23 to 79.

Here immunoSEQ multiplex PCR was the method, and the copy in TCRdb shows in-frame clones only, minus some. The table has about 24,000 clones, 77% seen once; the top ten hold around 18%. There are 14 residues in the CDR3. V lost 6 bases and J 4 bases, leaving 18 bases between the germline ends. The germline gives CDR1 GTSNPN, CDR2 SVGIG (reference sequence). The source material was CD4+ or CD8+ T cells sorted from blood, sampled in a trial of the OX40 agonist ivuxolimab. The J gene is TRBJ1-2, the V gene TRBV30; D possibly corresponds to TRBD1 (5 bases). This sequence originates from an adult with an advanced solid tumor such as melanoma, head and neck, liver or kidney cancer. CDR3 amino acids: CACYGTSAVYGYTF. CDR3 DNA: TGTGCCTGCTATGGGACTTCGGCCGTCTATGGCTACACCTTC.